This T cell receptor beta chain was captured in a study of blood T cell repertoires in COVID-19. Study as a whole: Samples came from the United States, Italy and Spain, spanning acute and convalescent COVID-19. From T cells, B-cell-depleted T cells, or PBMCs came the material, which was cDNA or gDNA.

Libraries were prepared by immunoSEQ multiplex PCR; TCRdb keeps only in-frame clonotypes and omits some of them. The sample includes about 250,000 clones, approximately 84% of them seen just once. Germline V lookup: CDR1 SGDLS, CDR2 YYNGEE. There are 17 residues in the CDR3. V lost 0 bases, J lost 6 bases, and 7 bases stayed unmatched. The chain is built from TRBV9 and TRBJ2-3; 13 bases match TRBD2. The source of this sequence is a man over 45 with active or convalescent COVID-19. Input material: peripheral blood. CDR3 sequence (DNA): TGTGCCAGCAGCGTAGCTGGAACTAGCGGGGGGGCCGATACGCAGTATTTT. Translation gives CASSVAGTSGGADTQYF.